This T cell receptor (beta chain) was sequenced during a study of CD8 T cells in ankylosing spondylitis. Study-level results: What appeared characteristic of ankylosing spondylitis blood was a TCR beta motif of about eight highly homologous variants. Before this, some motif variants had been reported in reactive arthritis synovial fluid and blood. The clones that were linked to disease were reported to be significantly enriched in matched synovial fluid samples from ankylosing spondylitis patients.

The V gene's germline CDR1 is SGHRS and CDR2 YFSETQ. The CDR3 runs to 16 residues. V was pared by 0 bases and J by 4 bases, with 14 bases between. Quantitative 5'-RACE with molecular barcodes produced the TCR beta libraries. TCRdb ran MiXCR on the 5' RACE reads and lists one entry per CDR3 protein. Of about 130,000 distinct CDR3 sequences listed, 7% were seen once; the top ten hold 10% to 15%. This clonotype has a count of ten or more. What it recognizes is unknown. Sequencing was carried out using blood, either unsorted or a sorted T cell fraction (not recorded which). This receptor was identified in a male donor with ankylosing spondylitis or in good health (not recorded which). V gene TRBV5-1 combines with J gene TRBJ1-3; D ambiguous. CDR3 amino acids: CASSLDFGILGNTIYF. The CDR3, as DNA: TGCGCCAGCAGCTTGGATTTCGGTATCCTCGGAAACACCATATATTTT.